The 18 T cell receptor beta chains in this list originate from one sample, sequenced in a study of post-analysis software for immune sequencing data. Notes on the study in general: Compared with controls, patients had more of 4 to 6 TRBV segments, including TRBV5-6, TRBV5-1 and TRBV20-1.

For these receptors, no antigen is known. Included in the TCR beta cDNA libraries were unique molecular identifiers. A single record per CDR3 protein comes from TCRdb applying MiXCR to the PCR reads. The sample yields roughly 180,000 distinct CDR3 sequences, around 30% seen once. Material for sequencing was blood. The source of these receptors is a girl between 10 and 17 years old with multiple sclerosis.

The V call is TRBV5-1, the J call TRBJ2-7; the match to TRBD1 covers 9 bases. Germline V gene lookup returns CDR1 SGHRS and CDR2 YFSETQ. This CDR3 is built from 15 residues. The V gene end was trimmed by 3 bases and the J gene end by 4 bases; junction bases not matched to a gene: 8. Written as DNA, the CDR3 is TGCGCCAGCAGCTCGATCGGGACAGGGATATACGAGCAGTACTTC. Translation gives CASSSIGTGIYEQYF.

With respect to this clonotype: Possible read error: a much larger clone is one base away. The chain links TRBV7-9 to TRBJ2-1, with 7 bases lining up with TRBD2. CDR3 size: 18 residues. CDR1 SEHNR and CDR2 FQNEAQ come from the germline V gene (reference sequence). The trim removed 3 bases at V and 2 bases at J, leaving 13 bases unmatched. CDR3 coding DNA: TGTGCCAGCAGCTTTAGGAGCGGGACCAAGGTCCCCTACAATGAGCAGTTCTTC. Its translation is CASSFRSGTKVPYNEQFF.

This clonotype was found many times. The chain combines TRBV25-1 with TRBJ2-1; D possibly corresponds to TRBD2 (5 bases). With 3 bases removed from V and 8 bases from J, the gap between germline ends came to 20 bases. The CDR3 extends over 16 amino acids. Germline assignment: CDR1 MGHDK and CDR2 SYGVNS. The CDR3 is CASSDGGGGPWDEQFF. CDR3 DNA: TGTGCCAGCAGTGATGGTGGAGGCGGGCCGTGGGATGAGCAGTTCTTC.

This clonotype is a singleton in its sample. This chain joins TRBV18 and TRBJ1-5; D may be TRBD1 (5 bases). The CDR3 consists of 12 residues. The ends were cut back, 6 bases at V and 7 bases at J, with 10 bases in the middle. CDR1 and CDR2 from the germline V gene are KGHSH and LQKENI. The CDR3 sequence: CASSLTGQPQHF. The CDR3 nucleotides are TGTGCCAGCTCCCTCACAGGCCAGCCCCAGCATTTT.

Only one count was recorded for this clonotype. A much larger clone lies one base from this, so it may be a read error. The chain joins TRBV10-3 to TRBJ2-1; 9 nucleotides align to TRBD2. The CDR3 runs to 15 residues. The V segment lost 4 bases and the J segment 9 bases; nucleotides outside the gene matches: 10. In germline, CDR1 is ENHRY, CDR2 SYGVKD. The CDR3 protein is CAISGSVAGAGEQFF. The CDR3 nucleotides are TGTGCCATCAGTGGGTCCGTAGCGGGAGCTGGTGAGCAGTTCTTC.

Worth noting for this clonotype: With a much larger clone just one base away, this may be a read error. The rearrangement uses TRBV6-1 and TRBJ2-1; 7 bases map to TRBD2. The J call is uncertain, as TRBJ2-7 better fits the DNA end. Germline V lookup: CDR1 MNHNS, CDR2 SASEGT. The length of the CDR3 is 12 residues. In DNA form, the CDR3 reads TGTGCCAGCATGCGGGGGTACAATGAGCAGTACTTC. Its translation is CASMRGYNEQYF.

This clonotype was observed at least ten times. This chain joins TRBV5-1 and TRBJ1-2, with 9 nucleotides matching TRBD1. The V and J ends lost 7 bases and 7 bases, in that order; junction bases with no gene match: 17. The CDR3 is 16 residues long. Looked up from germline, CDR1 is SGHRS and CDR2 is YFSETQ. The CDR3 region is CASELMPDGQGTGYTF. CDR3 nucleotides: TGCGCCAGCGAACTCATGCCAGACGGACAGGGGACTGGCTACACCTTC. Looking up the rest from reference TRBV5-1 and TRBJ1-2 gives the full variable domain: KAGVTQTPRYLIKTRGQQVTLSCSPISGHRSVSWYQQTPGQGLQFLFEYFSETQRNKGNFPGRFSGRQFSNSRSEMNVSTLELGDSALYLCASELMPDGQGTGYTFGSGTRLTVV.

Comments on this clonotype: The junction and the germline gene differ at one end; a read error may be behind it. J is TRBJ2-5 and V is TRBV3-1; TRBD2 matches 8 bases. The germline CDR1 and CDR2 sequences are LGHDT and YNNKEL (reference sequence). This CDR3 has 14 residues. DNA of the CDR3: TGTGCCGGCAGCCAAAGCGGGAGCGGTGAGACCCAGTACTTC. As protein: CAGSQSGSGETQYF.

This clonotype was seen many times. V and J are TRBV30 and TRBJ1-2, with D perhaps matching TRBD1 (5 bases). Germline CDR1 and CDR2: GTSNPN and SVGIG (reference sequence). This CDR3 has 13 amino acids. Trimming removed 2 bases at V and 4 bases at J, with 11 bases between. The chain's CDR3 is CAWSMDIAYGYTF. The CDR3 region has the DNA TGTGCCTGGAGTATGGACATCGCCTATGGCTACACCTTC. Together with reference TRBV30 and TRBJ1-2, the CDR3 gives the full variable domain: SQTIHQWPATLVQPVGSPLSLECTVEGTSNPNLYWYRQAAGRGLQLLFYSVGIGQISSEVPQNLSASRPQDRQFILSSKKLLLSDSGFYLCAWSMDIAYGYTFGSGTRLTVV.

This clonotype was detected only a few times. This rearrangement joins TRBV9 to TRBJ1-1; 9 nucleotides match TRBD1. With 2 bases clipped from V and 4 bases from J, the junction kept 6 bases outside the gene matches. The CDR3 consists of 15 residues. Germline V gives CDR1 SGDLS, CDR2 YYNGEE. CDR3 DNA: TGTGCCAGCAGCGTTCGAGACAGGGGGATCACTGAAGCTTTCTTT. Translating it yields CASSVRDRGITEAFF. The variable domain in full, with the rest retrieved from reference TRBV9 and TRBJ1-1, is DSGVTQTPKHLITATGQRVTLRCSPRSGDLSVYWYQQSLDQGLQFLIQYYNGEERAKGNILERFSAQQFPDLHSELNLSSLELGDSALYFCASSVRDRGITEAFFGQGTRLTVV.

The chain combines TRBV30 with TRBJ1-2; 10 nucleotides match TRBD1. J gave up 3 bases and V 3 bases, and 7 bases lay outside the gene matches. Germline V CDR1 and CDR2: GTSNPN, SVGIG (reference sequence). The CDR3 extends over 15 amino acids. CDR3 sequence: CAWRAPDRGDYGYTF. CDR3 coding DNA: TGTGCCTGGAGAGCTCCGGACAGGGGGGACTATGGCTACACCTTC. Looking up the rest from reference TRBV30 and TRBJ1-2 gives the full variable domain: SQTIHQWPATLVQPVGSPLSLECTVEGTSNPNLYWYRQAAGRGLQLLFYSVGIGQISSEVPQNLSASRPQDRQFILSSKKLLLSDSGFYLCAWRAPDRGDYGYTFGSGTRLTVV.

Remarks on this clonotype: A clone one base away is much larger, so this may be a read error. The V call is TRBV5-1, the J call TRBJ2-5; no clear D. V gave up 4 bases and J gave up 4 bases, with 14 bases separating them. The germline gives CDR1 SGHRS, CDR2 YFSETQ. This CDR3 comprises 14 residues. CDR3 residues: CASSREPFLETQYF. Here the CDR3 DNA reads TGCGCCAGCAGCCGCGAACCCTTCTTAGAGACCCAGTACTTC.

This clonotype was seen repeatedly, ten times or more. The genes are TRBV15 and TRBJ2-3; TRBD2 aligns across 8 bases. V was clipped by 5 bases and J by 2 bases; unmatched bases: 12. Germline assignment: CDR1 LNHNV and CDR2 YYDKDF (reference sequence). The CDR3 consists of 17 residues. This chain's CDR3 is CATSGSRLARSTDTQYF. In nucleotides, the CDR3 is TGTGCCACCAGCGGATCCAGACTAGCGAGATCCACAGATACGCAGTATTTT.

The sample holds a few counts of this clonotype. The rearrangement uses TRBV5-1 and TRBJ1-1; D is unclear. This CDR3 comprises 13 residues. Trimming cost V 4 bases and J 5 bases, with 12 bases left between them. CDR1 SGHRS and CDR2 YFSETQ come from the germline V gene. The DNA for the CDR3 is TGCGCCAGCAGCGTTGTAAGTGGAACTGAAGCTTTCTTT. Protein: CASSVVSGTEAFF.

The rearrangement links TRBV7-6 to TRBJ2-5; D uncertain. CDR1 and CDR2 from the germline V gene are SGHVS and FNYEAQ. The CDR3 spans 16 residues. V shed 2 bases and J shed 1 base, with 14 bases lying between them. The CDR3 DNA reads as TGTGCCAGCAGCTTAAACTCCGGGCAGCTCCAAGAGACCCAGTACTTC. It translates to CASSLNSGQLQETQYF. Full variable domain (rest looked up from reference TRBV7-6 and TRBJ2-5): GAGVSQSPRYKVTKRGQDVALRCDPISGHVSLYWYRQALGQGPEFLTYFNYEAQQDKSGLPNDRFSAERPEGSISTLTIQRTEQRDSAMYRCASSLNSGQLQETQYFGPGTRLLVL.

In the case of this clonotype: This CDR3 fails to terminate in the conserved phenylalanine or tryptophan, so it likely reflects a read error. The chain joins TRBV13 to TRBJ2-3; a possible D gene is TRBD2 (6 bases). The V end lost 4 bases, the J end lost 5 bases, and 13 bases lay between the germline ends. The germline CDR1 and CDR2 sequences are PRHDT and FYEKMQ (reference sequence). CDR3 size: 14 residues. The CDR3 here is CASSSRRAKDTQYL. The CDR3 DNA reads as TGTGCCAGCAGCTCCCGGAGGGCCAAAGATACGCAGTATTTA.

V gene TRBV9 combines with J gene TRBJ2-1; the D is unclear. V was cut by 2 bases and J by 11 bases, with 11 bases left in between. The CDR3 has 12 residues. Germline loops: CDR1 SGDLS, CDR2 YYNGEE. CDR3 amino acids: CASSVSTYKQFF. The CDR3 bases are TGTGCCAGCAGCGTGTCGACTTATAAGCAGTTCTTC.

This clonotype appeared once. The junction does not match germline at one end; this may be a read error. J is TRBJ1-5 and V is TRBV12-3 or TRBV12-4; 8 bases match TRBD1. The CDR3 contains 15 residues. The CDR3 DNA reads TGCGCCAGCAGCGACAGGGGCCTTTTGGAACAGCCCCGGCATTTT. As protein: CASSDRGLLEQPRHF.